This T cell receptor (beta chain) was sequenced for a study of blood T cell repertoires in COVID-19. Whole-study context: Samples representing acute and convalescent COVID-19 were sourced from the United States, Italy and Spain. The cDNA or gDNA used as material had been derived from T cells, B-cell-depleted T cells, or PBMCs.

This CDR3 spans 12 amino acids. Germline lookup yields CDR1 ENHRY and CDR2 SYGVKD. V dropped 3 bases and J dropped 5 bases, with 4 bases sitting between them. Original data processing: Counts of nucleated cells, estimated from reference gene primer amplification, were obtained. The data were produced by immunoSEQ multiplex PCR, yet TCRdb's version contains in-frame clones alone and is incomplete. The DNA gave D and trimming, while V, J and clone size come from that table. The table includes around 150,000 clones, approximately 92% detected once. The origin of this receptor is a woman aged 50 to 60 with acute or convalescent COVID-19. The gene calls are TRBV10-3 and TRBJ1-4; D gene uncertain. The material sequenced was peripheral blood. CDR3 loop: CAISDRNEKLFF. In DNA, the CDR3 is TGTGCCATCAGTGACAGGAATGAAAAACTGTTTTTT.